This entry describes one TCR beta chain. Its antigen remains unknown. The sample's treatment: roughly 18 received Ad26.COV2.S at low or high dose, single or two shots; about 5 received placebo; per-sample allocation not given. The samples date from day 63 after the first vaccine or placebo injection. Ad26.COV2.S expressed prefusion-stabilized spike from the original Wuhan strain. CDR3 length: 14 amino acids. V was cut by 3 bases and J by 2 bases, with 11 bases left in between. Germline V CDR1 and CDR2: ENHRY, SYGVKD. This sample was taken from a study of Ad26.COV2.S vaccination and SARS-CoV-2 variants. Study information: Ad26.COV2.S, an intramuscular injection, was given once or twice 56 days apart. Study-wide findings and caveats: Analytic work on TCR breadth and depth might have understated the full extent of total T cell responses. Higher spike-specific TCR breadth was found in vaccine recipients than in placebo recipients.

Here immunoSEQ multiplex PCR was the method, and the copy in TCRdb shows in-frame clones only, minus some. This sample has 300,000 to 400,000 clones, with more than 75% found just once. The sequence came from a person between 18 and 59 years old who received the Ad26.COV2.S COVID-19 vaccine or a placebo. The sequenced sample was peripheral blood, obtained in a trial of Ad26.COV2.S vaccine versus placebo. The chain is built from TRBV10-3 and TRBJ2-7; D perhaps matches TRBD1 (5 bases). CDR3 in amino acids: CAISDYGRAYEQYF. The CDR3 bases are TGTGCCATCAGTGATTACGGCAGGGCCTACGAGCAGTACTTC.